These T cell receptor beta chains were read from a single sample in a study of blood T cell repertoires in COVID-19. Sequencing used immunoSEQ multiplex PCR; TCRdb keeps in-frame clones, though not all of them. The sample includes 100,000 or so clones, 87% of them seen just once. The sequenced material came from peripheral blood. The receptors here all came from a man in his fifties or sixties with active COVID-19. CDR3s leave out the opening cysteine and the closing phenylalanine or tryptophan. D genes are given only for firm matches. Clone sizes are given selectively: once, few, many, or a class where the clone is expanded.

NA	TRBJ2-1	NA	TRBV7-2	ASSEASSYNEQF
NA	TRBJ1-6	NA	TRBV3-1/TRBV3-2	ASSLRGGGDNSPLH
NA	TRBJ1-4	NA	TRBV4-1	ASSQAGRPNEKLF
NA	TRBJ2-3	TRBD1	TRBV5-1	ASSSGTGGTDTQY
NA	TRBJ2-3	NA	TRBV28	ASSSTLGGVADTQY
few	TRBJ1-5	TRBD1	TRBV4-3	ASSHSTGAGQPQH
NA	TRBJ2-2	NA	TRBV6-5	ASSYSREFTGELF
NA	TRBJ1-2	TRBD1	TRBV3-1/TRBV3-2	ASSQVIGGGYT
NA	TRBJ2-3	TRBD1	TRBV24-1	ATSEPGQGLTDTQY
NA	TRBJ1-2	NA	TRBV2	ASSDRGIPYGYT
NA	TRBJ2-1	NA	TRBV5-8	ASTTSQGYYNEQF
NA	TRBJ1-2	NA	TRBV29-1	SVEDPKGANYGYT
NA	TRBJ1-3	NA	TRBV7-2	ASSKRRDSSGNTIY
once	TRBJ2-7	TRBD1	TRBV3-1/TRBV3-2	ASSQYRGLSEQY
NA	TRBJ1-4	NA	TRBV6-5	ASRAGPNNEKLF
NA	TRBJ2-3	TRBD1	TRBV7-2	ASSYRQGASTDTQY
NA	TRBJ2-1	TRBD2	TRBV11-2	ASSRQERGAYNEQF
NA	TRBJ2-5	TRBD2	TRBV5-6	ASRWRGGRETQY
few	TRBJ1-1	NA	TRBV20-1	SASTRGTEAF
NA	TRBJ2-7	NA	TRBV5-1	ASSKTSPVSEQY
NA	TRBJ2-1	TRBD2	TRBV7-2	ASSYGLDYEQF
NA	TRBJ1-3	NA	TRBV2	ASRENLGNTIY
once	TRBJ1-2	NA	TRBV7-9	ASSLLAPLGYT
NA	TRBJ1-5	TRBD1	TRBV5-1	ASSQTGREQPQH
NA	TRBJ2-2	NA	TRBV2	ASSTTGGGRGELF
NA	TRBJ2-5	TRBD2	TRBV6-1	ASSATGTSGQETQY
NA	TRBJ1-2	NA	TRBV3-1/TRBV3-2	ASSPAGSGYT
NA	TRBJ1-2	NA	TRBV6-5	ATRQVSWGYT
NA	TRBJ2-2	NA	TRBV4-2	ASSRGRGTGELF
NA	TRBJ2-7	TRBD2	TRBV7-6	ASSLEGAGGLFSYEQY
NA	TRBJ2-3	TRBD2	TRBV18	ASSTTTSGGADTQY
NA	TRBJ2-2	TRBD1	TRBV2	ASSPAGQGVGGELF
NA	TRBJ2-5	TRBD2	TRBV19	ASSGGRGGHETQY
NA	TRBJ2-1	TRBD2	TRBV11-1	ASSLGGISYNEQF
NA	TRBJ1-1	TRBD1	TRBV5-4	ASSLAGRGTEAF
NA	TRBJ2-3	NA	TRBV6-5	ASRAAQAGTDTQY
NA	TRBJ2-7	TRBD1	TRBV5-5	ASSPNRDRGIYEQY